Detailed here is one TCR beta chain. Its antigen is unknown. From RNA, the CDR3 regions of TCR beta chains were amplified and sequenced. HTBI primers served in a first-round RT-PCR, which a second-round multiplex PCR followed. TCRdb re-derived calls from the multiplex PCR reads in MiXCR, one entry per CDR3 protein. In the table there are hundreds of thousands of distinct CDR3 sequences, under 25% of which are singletons. The ends lost 0 bases at V and 7 bases at J; junction bases unmatched: 16. The germline gives CDR1 MNHNS, CDR2 SASEGT. This CDR3 is 19 amino acids long. The data were obtained in a study of Graves' ophthalmopathy and Graves' hyperthyroidism. Thyroid ultrasound, orbital computed tomography, TRAb, serum thyroxine and clinical symptoms formed the basis of diagnosis. Regarding the study as a whole: Distinction of ophthalmopathy from stable hyperthyroidism by a 13-signature model reached approximately 89% sensitivity and 65% to 83% specificity. Sensitivity reached 70.59% and specificity approximately 72% when the model predicted ophthalmopathy progression.

The chain couples TRBV6-1 to TRBJ2-2, with 8 bases lining up with TRBD2. The origin of this receptor is a woman in her late teens or twenties with stable Graves' hyperthyroidism. The sample taken for sequencing was peripheral blood. Written as DNA, the CDR3 is TGTGCCAGCAGTGAAGCCGGACGGGGGGGTCATGTATGGATCGGGGAGCTGTTTTTT. This codes for CASSEAGRGGHVWIGELFF.